The 14 T cell receptor beta chains below all came from one sample that was sequenced in a study of siplizumab effects on memory and regulatory T cells. Assay: immunoSEQ multiplex PCR; the TCRdb copy retains only in-frame clones and omits some. The data hold about 50,000 clones, with more than 85% observed a single time. The sequencing input was CD8+ T cells sorted from blood. The source of these receptors is a human donor in good health.

V usage is TRBV5-4 and J usage is TRBJ2-1, with D unclear. CDR3 length: 14 residues. Germline V CDR1 and CDR2: SGHNT, YYREEE (reference sequence). V dropped 3 bases and J dropped 6 bases, with 13 bases sitting between them. The CDR3 DNA sequence: TGTGCCAGCAGCTCCCGGCTCATACTCAATGAGCAGTTCTTC. Translating it yields CASSSRLILNEQFF.

Concerning this clone itself: Other DNA variants within this sample encode the same CDR3. V is TRBV9 and J is TRBJ2-7, with 7 bases matching TRBD2. V trimming: 0 bases; J trimming: 1 base; junction bases outside the gene matches: 4. The CDR3 length is 15 residues. CDR1 and CDR2 from the germline V gene are SGDLS and YYNGEE. The CDR3 loop reads CASSVESGASYEQYF. CDR3 bases: TGTGCCAGCAGCGTAGAGAGCGGGGCGTCCTACGAGCAGTACTTC.

The V gene is TRBV27, the J gene TRBJ2-7; 7 positions agree with TRBD1. The length of the CDR3 is 12 residues. Germline CDR1 and CDR2: MNHEY and SMNVEV (reference sequence). Unmatched junction bases numbered 7, after V lost 10 bases and J lost 4 bases. The CDR3 loop reads CATQQGLYEQYF. The CDR3 nucleotides read TGTGCCACCCAACAGGGGTTATACGAGCAGTACTTC.

The rearrangement uses TRBV27 and TRBJ1-2; D perhaps matches TRBD1 (5 bases). Per germline, CDR1 MNHEY and CDR2 SMNVEV (reference sequence). The CDR3 length is 13 residues. Trimming took off 5 bases at V and 4 bases at J, with 11 bases between the two ends. CDR3 in amino acids: CASSMGPFYGYTF. CDR3 DNA sequence: TGTGCCAGCAGTATGGGACCTTTCTATGGCTACACCTTC.

The CDR3 coding sequence is TGCGCCAGCAGCTTAGTAGAAGGGAATACTGAAGCTTTCTTT. This encodes CASSLVEGNTEAFF. V gene TRBV5-1 combines with J gene TRBJ1-1; D gene uncertain. The CDR3 is made up of 14 amino acids. Looked up from germline, CDR1 is SGHRS and CDR2 is YFSETQ. Trimming stripped 2 bases from V and 5 bases from J, with 13 bases between.

V and J are TRBV5-3 and TRBJ1-2; D uncertain. TRBV5-3 is treated as an ORF (open reading frame) with a function not yet certain. The V gene lost 2 bases and the J gene lost 2 bases, with 31 bases spanning the gap. This CDR3 comprises 21 residues. CDR3: CARSFLPIHYQRSPHNYGYTF. The DNA for the CDR3 is TGTGCCAGAAGCTTTCTGCCCATACACTACCAGAGATCCCCCCACAACTATGGCTACACCTTC.

This clone was counted once. CDR3 residues: CSAASGRENTF. As DNA, the CDR3 is TGCAGTGCTGCCTCGGGGAGGGAAAACACCTTC. This rearrangement joins TRBV20-1 to TRBJ1-2, with D unresolved. Deletions cut 5 bases from V and 12 bases from J, with 16 bases between. There are 11 residues in the CDR3. The germline V gene encodes CDR1 DFQATT and CDR2 SNEGSKA (reference sequence).

This clone appeared once. This specimen includes other DNA sequences encoding the same CDR3. The chain uses TRBV27 and TRBJ2-1; 7 bases align to TRBD2. Germline loops: CDR1 MNHEY, CDR2 SMNVEV (reference sequence). The CDR3 spans 15 residues. V was clipped by 5 bases and J by 6 bases; unmatched bases: 10. CDR3 nucleotide sequence: TGTGCCAGCAGTGATGGCGGGAGCGCGGGCAATGAGCAGTTCTTC. Its translation: CASSDGGSAGNEQFF.

The chain has TRBV19 and TRBJ1-5; TRBD1 is a possible D gene (6 bases). Germline V gene sequence: CDR1 LNHDA, CDR2 SQIVND (reference sequence). Trimming stripped 5 bases from V and 0 bases from J, with 11 bases between. There are 15 residues in the CDR3. The chain's CDR3 is CASSPQGYSNQPQHF. In DNA, the CDR3 is TGTGCCAGTAGTCCACAGGGTTATAGCAATCAGCCCCAGCATTTT.

The chain joins TRBV6-5 to TRBJ1-1; no reliable D call. V gave up 0 bases and J gave up 6 bases, with 5 bases separating them. From germline, CDR1 is MNHEY and CDR2 SVGAGI. The CDR3 consists of 12 residues. CDR3 sequence: CASSYSISEAFF. For the CDR3, the DNA is TGTGCCAGCAGTTACTCGATCTCTGAAGCTTTCTTT.

The rearrangement joins TRBV5-6 to TRBJ2-3; 10 bases map to TRBD2. Germline V gene sequence: CDR1 SGHDT, CDR2 YYEEEE. With V trimmed by 5 bases and J by 1 base, 7 bases remained unmatched. This CDR3 comprises 16 residues. The CDR3 region is CASRYRTSGRTDTQYF. CDR3 nucleotide sequence: TGTGCCAGCAGGTATCGGACTAGCGGCCGCACAGATACGCAGTATTTT.

The chain is built from TRBV4-2 and TRBJ1-4; a weak D match, TRBD1 (6 bases). The ends were cut back, 1 base at V and 8 bases at J, with 17 bases in the middle. Per germline, CDR1 LGHNA and CDR2 YNFKEQ. This CDR3 region has 16 residues. CDR3 loop: CASSQGVTGIEEKLFF. The CDR3 DNA sequence: TGTGCCAGCAGCCAAGGGGTCACAGGGATAGAGGAAAAACTGTTTTTT.

This rearrangement joins TRBV19 to TRBJ2-1, with 8 positions matching TRBD2. Germline V CDR1 and CDR2: LNHDA, SQIVND (reference sequence). CDR3 length equals 13 residues. V was clipped by 8 bases and J by 6 bases; unmatched bases: 6. The CDR3 nucleotides read TGTGCCAGTTCGGGAGGGCCTGGCAATGAGCAGTTCTTC. Its protein product is CASSGGPGNEQFF.

This clone qualifies as medium-sized. The chain combines TRBV7-9 with TRBJ1-1, with TRBD1 matching 9 bases. CDR1 is SEHNR and CDR2 is FQNEAQ in the germline V gene (reference sequence). Unmatched junction bases numbered 6, after V lost 6 bases and J lost 4 bases. CDR3 length: 14 residues. The CDR3 spells CASRTPGQGTEAFF. CDR3 nucleotides: TGTGCCAGCAGAACACCGGGACAGGGCACTGAAGCTTTCTTT.